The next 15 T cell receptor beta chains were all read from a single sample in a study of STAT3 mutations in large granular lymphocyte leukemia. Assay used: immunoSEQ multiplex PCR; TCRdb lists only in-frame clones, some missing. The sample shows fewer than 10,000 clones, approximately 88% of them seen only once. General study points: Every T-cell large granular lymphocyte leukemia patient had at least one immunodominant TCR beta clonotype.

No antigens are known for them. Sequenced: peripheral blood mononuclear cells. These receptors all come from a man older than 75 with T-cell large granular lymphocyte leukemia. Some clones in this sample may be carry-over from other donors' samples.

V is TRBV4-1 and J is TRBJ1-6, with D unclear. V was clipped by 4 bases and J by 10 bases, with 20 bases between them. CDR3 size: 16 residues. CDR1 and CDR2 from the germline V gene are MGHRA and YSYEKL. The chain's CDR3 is CASSPQSLDQYSPLHF. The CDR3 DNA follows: TGCGCCAGCAGCCCGCAGTCCCTCGACCAGTACTCACCCCTCCACTTT.

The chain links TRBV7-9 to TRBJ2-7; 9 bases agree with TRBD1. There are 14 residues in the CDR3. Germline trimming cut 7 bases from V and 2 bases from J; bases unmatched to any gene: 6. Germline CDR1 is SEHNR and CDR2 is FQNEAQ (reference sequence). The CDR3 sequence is CASTLGTGTYEQYF. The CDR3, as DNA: TGTGCCAGCACCTTGGGGACAGGGACCTACGAGCAGTACTTC.

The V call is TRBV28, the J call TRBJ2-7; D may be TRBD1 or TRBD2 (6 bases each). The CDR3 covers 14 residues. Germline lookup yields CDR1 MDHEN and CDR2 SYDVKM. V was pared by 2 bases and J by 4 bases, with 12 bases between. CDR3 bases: TGTGCCAGCAGTTTAGTCGGGGGCGCGTACGAGCAGTACTTC. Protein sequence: CASSLVGGAYEQYF.

The CDR3 nucleotides read TGTGCCAGCAGTTTGGACAGGGTATGGGGCGAGCAGTACTTC. Its protein product is CASSLDRVWGEQYF. This chain joins TRBV27 and TRBJ2-7, with TRBD1 identical over 8 bases. J lost 6 bases, V lost 3 bases, and 7 bases had no gene match. Germline CDR1 and CDR2: MNHEY and SMNVEV (reference sequence). The CDR3 runs 14 residues.

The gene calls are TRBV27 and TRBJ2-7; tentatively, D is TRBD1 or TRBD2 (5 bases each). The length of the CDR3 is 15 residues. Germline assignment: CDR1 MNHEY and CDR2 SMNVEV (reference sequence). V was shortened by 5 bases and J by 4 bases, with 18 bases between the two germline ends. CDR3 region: CASSPVLQWGYEQYF. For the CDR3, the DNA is TGTGCCAGCAGTCCTGTCTTACAATGGGGGTACGAGCAGTACTTC.

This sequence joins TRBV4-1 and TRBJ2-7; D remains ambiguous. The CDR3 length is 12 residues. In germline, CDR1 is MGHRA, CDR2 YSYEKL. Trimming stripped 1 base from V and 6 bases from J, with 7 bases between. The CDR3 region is CASSQALGEQYF. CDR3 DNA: TGCGCCAGCAGCCAAGCGTTGGGCGAGCAGTACTTC.

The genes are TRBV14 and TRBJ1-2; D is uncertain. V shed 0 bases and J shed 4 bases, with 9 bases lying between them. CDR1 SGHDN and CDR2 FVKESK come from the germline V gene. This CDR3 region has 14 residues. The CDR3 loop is CASSQDRRGYGYTF. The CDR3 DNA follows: TGTGCCAGCAGCCAAGATCGGCGGGGCTATGGCTACACCTTC.

The CDR3 nucleotides read TGCGCCAGCAGCCAGGGTCCTAGAACAGGTACAGATACGCAGTATTTT. Its protein product is CASSQGPRTGTDTQYF. J is TRBJ2-3 and V is TRBV5-1; a weak D match, TRBD1 (5 bases). V shed 4 bases and J shed 3 bases, with 18 bases lying between them. CDR3 length: 16 amino acids. Looked up from germline, CDR1 is SGHRS and CDR2 is YFSETQ.

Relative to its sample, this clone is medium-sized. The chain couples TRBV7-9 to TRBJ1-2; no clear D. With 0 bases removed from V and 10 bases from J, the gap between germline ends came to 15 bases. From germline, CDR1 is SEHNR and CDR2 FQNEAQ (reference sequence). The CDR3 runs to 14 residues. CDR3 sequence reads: CASSLADGPPHYTF. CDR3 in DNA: TGTGCCAGCAGCTTAGCCGACGGCCCTCCCCACTACACCTTC.

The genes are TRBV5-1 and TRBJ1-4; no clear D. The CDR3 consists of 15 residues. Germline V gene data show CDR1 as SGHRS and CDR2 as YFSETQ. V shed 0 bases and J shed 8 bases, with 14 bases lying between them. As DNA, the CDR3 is TGCGCCAGCAGCTTGGGATCGATTCTAGGGGAAAAACTGTTTTTT. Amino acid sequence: CASSLGSILGEKLFF.

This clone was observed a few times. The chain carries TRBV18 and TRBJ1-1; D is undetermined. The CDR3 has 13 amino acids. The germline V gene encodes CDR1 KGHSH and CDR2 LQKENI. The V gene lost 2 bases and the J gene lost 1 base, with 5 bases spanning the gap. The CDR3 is CASSPSANTEAFF. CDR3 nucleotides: TGTGCCAGCTCACCATCAGCGAACACTGAAGCTTTCTTT.

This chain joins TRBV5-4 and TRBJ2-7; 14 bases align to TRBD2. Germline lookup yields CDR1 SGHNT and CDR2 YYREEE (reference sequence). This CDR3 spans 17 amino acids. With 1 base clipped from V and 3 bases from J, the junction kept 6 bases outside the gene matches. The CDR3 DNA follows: TGTGCCAGCAGCTTGCAGGGGACTAGCGGGGGCCTCTACGAGCAGTACTTC. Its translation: CASSLQGTSGGLYEQYF.

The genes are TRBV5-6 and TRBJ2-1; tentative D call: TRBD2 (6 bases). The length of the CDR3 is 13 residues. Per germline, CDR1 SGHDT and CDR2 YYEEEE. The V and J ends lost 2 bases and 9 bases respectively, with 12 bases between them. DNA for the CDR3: TGTGCCAGCAGCTTTTCGGGGGTGGGTGAGCAGTTCTTC. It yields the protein CASSFSGVGEQFF.

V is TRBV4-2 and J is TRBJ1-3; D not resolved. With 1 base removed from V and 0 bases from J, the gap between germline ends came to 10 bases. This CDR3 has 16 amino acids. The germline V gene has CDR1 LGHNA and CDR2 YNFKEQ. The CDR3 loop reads CASSQGPISSGNTIYF. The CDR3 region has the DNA TGTGCCAGCAGCCAAGGACCGATAAGCTCTGGAAACACCATATATTTT.

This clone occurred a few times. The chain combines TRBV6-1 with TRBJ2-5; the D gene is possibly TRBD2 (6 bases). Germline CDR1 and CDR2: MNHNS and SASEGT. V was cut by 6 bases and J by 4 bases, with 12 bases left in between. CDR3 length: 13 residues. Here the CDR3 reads CASRGVGGETQYF. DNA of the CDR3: TGTGCCAGCAGGGGGGTCGGGGGAGAGACCCAGTACTTC.